These 3 T cell receptor beta chains were sequenced from one sample in a study of cytomegalovirus exposure and HLA in healthy donors. Researchers ran the PCR with 60 Vbeta and 13 Jbeta primers. Sequencing used immunoSEQ multiplex PCR; TCRdb keeps in-frame clones, though not all of them. This sample has over 200,000 clones; over 65% occur once, and the top ten carry 1% to 1.5%. The sequenced sample consisted of PBMCs. These receptors were taken from a human donor in good health.

The chain carries TRBV7-8 and TRBJ1-5; possible D gene TRBD1, 6 bases. The CDR3 length is 16 residues. Germline CDR1 SGHVS, CDR2 FQNEAQ. The ends were cut back, 0 bases at V and 0 bases at J, with 9 bases in the middle. DNA for the CDR3: TGTGCCAGCAGCTTAGCCAGGGGTTATAGCAATCAGCCCCAGCATTTT. It translates to CASSLARGYSNQPQHF.

The V gene is TRBV5-1, the J gene TRBJ2-3; possibly TRBD1 for D (6 bases). The CDR3 runs to 16 residues. With 1 base removed from V and 0 bases from J, the gap between germline ends came to 12 bases. From germline, CDR1 is SGHRS and CDR2 YFSETQ. DNA for the CDR3: TGCGCCAGCAGCTTGCGGGACATAACTAGCACAGATACGCAGTATTTT. This encodes CASSLRDITSTDTQYF.

The J gene is TRBJ1-1, the V gene TRBV4-1; D possibly corresponds to TRBD1 (6 bases). V was pared by 2 bases and J by 0 bases, with 10 bases between. The CDR3 runs 15 residues. Germline values: CDR1 MGHRA, CDR2 YSYEKL. The DNA for the CDR3 is TGCGCCAGCAGCCAACCGACAGGCCTGAACACTGAAGCTTTCTTT. Protein: CASSQPTGLNTEAFF.